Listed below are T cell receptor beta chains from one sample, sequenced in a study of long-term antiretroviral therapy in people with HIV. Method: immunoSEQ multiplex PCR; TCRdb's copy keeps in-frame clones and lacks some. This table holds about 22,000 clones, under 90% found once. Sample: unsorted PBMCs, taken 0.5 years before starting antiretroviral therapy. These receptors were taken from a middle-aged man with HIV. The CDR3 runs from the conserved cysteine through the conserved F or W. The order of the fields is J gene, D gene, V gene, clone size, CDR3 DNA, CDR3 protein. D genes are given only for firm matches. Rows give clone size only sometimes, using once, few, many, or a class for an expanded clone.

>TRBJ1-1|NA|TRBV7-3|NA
TGTGCCAGCAGTCCCGGGACTTCAAACACTGAAGCTTTCTTT
CASSPGTSNTEAFF
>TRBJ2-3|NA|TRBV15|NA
TGTGCCACCAGTAGGTCCCCAGGCGGGCGGACGACTAGCACAGATACGCAGTATTTT
CATSRSPGGRTTSTDTQYF
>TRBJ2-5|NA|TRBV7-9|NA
TGTGCCAGCAGCCCCCGTCTGGGCAGGGGAGAGACCCAGTACTTC
CASSPRLGRGETQYF
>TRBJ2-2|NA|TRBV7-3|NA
TGTGCCAGCAGCTTTTGGGGGCGCGGGGAAACCGGGGAGCTGTTTTTT
CASSFWGRGETGELFF
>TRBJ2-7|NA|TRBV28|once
TGTGCCAGCAGTTTACAATCCCTTACCGACGAGCAGTACTTC
CASSLQSLTDEQYF
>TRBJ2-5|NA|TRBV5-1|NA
TGCGCCAGCAGCTTGGTTGGCGGCCAAGAGACCCAGTACTTC
CASSLVGGQETQYF
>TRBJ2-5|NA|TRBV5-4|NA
TGTGCCAGCAGCTCGCCAGGGTCGGAGACCCAGTACTTC
CASSSPGSETQYF
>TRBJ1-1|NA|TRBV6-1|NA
TGTGCCAGCAGTGAAAGTTACTGGGCGGCTGAAGCTTTCTTT
CASSESYWAAEAFF
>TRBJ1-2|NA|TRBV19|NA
TGTGCCAGTGCGCCCAGCAACTCTCGAGGCTACACCTTC
CASAPSNSRGYTF
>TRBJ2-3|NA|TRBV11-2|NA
TGTGCCAGCAGCTTAGGGACGGCGGCCGGCACAGATACGCAGTATTTT
CASSLGTAAGTDTQYF
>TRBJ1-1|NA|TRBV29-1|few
TGCAGCGTTAGGGACAATACTGAAGCTTTCTTT
CSVRDNTEAFF
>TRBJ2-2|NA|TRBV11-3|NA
TGTGCCAGCAGCAAGGGGGGGGCGTTGACCGGGGAGCTGTTTTTT
CASSKGGALTGELFF
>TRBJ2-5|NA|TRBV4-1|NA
TGCGCCAGCAGCCAGAAACTAGGGGCGGAGACCCAGTACTTC
CASSQKLGAETQYF
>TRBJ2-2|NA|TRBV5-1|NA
TGCGCCAGCAGCTTGGGCCCCAGACCCACCGGGGAGCTGTTTTTT
CASSLGPRPTGELFF
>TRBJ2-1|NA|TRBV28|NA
TGTGCCAGCAGTCCCGGGAGATACAATGAGCAGTTCTTC
CASSPGRYNEQFF
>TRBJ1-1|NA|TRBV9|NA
TGTGCCAGCAGTGATGGGCCCGGCACTGAAGCTTTCTTT
CASSDGPGTEAFF
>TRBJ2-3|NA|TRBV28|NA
TGTGCCAGCAGTTTGACAGATACGCAGTATTTT
CASSLTDTQYF
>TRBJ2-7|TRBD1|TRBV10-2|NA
TGCGCCAGCAGTGCTTCCGGGACAGGGTACAACGAGCAGTACTTC
CASSASGTGYNEQYF
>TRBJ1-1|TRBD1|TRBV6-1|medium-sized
TGTGCCAGCAGCACAGGGGAAACGGAAGCTTTCTTT
CASSTGETEAFF
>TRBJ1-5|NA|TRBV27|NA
TGTGCCAGCAGGGGGCCTTATCAGCCCCAGCATTTT
CASRGPYQPQHF
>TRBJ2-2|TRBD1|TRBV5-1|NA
TGCGCCAGCACCCATACTCCGCCGGGACAGGGGAACACCGGGGAGCTGTTTTTT
CASTHTPPGQGNTGELFF
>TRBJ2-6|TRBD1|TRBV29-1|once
TGCAGCGTTCCCGACAGGGGGCTCCCTGGGGCCAACGTCCTGACTTTC
CSVPDRGLPGANVLTF
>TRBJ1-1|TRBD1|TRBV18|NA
TGTGCCAGCTGGGACAGGGGGAGGACTGAAGCTTTCTTT
CASWDRGRTEAFF
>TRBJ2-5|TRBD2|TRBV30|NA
TGTGCCTGGAGTGCACTAGCGGGGGGGCAAGAGACCCAGTACTTC
CAWSALAGGQETQYF
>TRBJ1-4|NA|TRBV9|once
TGTGCCAGCAGCTCTCGGGGATTAATAAATGAAAAACTGTTTTTT
CASSSRGLINEKLFF
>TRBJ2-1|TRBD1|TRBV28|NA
TGTGCCAGCAGTTTGTTTACAGGGGGCGCCTACAATGAGCAGTTCTTC
CASSLFTGGAYNEQFF
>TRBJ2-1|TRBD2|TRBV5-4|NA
TGTGCCAGCAGCTTGACCCTACTAGCGGGGGAGTCATATGAGCAGTTCTTC
CASSLTLLAGESYEQFF
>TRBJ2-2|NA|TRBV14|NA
TGTGCCAGCAGTCTAAACACCGGGGAGCTGTTTTTT
CASSLNTGELFF
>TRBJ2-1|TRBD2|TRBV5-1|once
TGCGCCAGCAGCCTTATAGCGGGGGGGCGTAATGAGCAGTTCTTC
CASSLIAGGRNEQFF